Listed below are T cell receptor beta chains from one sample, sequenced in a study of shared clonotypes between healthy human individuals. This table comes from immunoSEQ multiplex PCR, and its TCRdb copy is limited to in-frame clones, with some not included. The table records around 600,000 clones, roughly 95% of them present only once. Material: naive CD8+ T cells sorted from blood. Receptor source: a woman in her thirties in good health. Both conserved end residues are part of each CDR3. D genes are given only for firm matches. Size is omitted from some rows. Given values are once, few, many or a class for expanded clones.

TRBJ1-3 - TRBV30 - CAWQGSTGNTIYF TGTGCCTGGCAGGGGTCGACTGGAAACACCATATATTTT
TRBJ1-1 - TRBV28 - CASSLPKTEEAFF TGTGCCAGCAGTTTGCCGAAGACAGAGGAAGCTTTCTTT
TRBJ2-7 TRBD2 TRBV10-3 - CAIRADGGDSEQYF TGTGCCATCAGGGCGGACGGGGGGGATTCCGAGCAGTACTTC
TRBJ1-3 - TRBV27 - CASSPWPQQLSGNTIYF TGTGCCAGCAGTCCTTGGCCCCAACAACTATCTGGAAACACCATATATTTT
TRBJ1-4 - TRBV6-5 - CASRSQGEKLFF TGTGCCAGCAGATCACAGGGAGAAAAACTGTTTTTT
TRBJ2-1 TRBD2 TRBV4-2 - CASSQVIAGGGSYNEQFF TGTGCCAGCAGCCAAGTTATAGCGGGAGGGGGGTCCTACAATGAGCAGTTCTTC
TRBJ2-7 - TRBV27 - CASSSGNPYEQYF TGTGCCAGCAGTTCAGGGAACCCCTACGAGCAGTACTTC
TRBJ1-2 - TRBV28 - CASSFLYLDGIYGYTF TGTGCCAGCAGTTTTTTGTACCTAGATGGGATCTATGGCTACACCTTC
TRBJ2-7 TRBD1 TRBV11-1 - CASSPRDSHEQYF TGTGCCAGCAGCCCCCGGGACAGCCACGAGCAGTACTTC
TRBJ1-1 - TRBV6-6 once CASSYGPGNTEAFF TGTGCCAGCAGTTACGGTCCGGGGAACACTGAAGCTTTCTTT
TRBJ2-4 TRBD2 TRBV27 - CASSPATSGKNIQYF TGTGCCAGCAGTCCGGCCACTAGCGGGAAAAACATTCAGTACTTC
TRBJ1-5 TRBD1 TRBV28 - CASSYLRTGGGNSNQPQHF TGTGCCAGCAGTTATCTAAGGACAGGGGGCGGAAATAGCAATCAGCCCCAGCATTTT
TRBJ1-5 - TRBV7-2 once CASSPDTPLPQHF TGTGCCAGCAGCCCAGACACACCGTTGCCCCAGCATTTT
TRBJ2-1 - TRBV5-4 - CASTSSSGEQFF TGTGCCAGCACCTCTAGCTCCGGTGAGCAGTTCTTC
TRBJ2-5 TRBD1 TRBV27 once CASSIDDRAETQYF TGTGCCAGCAGTATCGATGACAGGGCCGAGACCCAGTACTTC
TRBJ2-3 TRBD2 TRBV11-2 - CASRASGSSDTQYF TGTGCCAGCAGGGCTAGCGGGAGTTCAGATACGCAGTATTTT
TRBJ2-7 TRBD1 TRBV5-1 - CASSWDRGAYEQYF TGCGCCAGCAGCTGGGACAGGGGTGCCTACGAGCAGTACTTC
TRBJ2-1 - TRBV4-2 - CASSQTADEQFF TGTGCCAGCAGCCAGACAGCGGATGAGCAGTTCTTC
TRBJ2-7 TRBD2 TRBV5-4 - CASSRGAGDPRYEQYF TGTGCCAGCAGCCGAGGAGCGGGGGACCCTAGGTACGAGCAGTACTTC
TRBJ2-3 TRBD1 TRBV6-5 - CASTQGGADTQYF TGTGCCAGCACACAGGGGGGAGCAGATACGCAGTATTTT